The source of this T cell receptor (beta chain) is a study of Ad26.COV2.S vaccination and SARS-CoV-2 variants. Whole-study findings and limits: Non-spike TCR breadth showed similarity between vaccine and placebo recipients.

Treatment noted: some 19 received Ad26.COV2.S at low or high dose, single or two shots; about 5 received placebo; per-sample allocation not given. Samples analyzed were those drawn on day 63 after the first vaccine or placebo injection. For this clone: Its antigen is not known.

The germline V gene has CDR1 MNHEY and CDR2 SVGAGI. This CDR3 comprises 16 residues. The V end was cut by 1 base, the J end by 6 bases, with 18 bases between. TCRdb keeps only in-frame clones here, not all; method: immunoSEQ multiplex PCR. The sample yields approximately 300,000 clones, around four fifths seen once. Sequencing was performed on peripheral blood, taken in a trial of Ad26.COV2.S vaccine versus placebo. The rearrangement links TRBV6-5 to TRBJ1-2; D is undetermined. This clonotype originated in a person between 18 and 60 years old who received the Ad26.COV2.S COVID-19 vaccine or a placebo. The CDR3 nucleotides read TGTGCCAGCAGTTACTGGTCAGGCATTTACTTGGATGGCTACACCTTC. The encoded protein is CASSYWSGIYLDGYTF.